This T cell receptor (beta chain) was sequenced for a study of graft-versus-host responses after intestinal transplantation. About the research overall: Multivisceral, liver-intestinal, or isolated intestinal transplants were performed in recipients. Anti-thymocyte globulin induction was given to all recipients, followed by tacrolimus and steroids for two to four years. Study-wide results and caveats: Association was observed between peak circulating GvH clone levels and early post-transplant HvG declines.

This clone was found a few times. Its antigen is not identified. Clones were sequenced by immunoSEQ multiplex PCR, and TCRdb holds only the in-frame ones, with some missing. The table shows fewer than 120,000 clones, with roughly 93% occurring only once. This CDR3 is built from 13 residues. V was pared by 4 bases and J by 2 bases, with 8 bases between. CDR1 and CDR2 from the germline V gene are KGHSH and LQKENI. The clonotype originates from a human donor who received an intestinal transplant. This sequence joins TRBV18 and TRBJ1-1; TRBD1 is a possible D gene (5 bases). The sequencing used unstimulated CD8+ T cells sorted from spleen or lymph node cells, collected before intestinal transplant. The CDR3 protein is CASSRGANTEAFF. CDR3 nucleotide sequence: TGTGCCAGCTCACGCGGGGCCAACACTGAAGCTTTCTTT.